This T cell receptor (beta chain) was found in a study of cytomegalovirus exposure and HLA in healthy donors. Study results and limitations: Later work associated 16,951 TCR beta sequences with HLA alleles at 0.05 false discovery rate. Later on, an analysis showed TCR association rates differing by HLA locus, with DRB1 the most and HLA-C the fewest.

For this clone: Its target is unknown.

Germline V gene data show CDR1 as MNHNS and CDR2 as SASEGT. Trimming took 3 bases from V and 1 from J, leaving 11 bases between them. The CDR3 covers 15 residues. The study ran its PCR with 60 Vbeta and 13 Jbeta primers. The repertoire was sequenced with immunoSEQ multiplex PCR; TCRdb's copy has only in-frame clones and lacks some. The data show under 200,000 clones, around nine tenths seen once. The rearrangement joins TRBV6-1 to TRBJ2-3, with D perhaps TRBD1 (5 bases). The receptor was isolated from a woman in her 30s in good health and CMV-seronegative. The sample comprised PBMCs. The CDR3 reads CASSELQAGTDTQYF. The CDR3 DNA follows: TGTGCCAGCAGTGAGTTACAGGCAGGCACAGATACGCAGTATTTT.